These T cell receptor beta chains were read from a single sample in a study of EBV T-cell therapy then PD-1 blockade in nasopharyngeal carcinoma. Only in-frame clones appear in the TCRdb table, and some are missing; sequencing was by immunoSEQ multiplex PCR. This table holds roughly 21,000 clones, over 75% found once. Their recognized antigens are unknown. The sample was CD8+ T cells from blood, taken around day 65 from a patient whose treatment included autologous EBV-specific T cells and nivolumab. The source is a man aged 35 to 55 with nasopharyngeal carcinoma. Both conserved end residues are part of each CDR3. A D gene is named only where the DNA matches it firmly. The size entry is marked missing in some rows and otherwise reads once, few, many or a size class.

>TRBJ2-5|TRBD1|TRBV2|NA
CAVTGARKTQYF
TGTGCCGTCACAGGGGCGCGGAAGACCCAGTACTTC
>TRBJ2-7|TRBD2|TRBV7-2|NA
CASSLGTSGALNTYEQYF
TGTGCCAGCAGCTTAGGGACTAGCGGGGCGCTAAATACCTACGAGCAGTACTTC
>TRBJ2-1|TRBD1|TRBV24-1|NA
CATSERDRSSYNEQFF
TGTGCCACCAGTGAGAGGGACAGAAGCTCCTACAATGAGCAGTTCTTC
>TRBJ2-7|NA|TRBV13|NA
CASSGGLLGRSEQYF
TGTGCCAGCAGCGGAGGACTTCTTGGTAGGTCCGAGCAGTACTTC
>TRBJ1-2|NA|TRBV5-6|NA
CASTLGGGYGYTF
TGTGCCAGCACCCTCGGGGGCGGGTATGGCTACACCTTC
>TRBJ1-1|NA|TRBV14|NA
CASSRTSPGLGTEAFF
TGTGCCAGCAGCCGTACAAGCCCGGGGTTGGGCACTGAAGCTTTCTTT
>TRBJ1-4|NA|TRBV4-1|NA
CASSLYSATNEKLFF
TGCGCCAGCAGCCTTTACAGTGCAACTAATGAAAAACTGTTTTTT
>TRBJ2-5|NA|TRBV4-1|NA
CASSQVGGGETQYF
TGCGCCAGCAGCCAAGTGGGGGGCGGAGAGACCCAGTACTTC
>TRBJ2-1|TRBD1|TRBV5-4|NA
CASTTDRVIYNEQFF
TGTGCCAGCACCACGGACAGGGTAATCTACAATGAGCAGTTCTTC
>TRBJ2-1|TRBD1|TRBV28|NA
CASSPGQGRNEQFF
TGTGCCAGCAGTCCTGGACAGGGGAGGAATGAGCAGTTCTTC
>TRBJ1-1|NA|TRBV2|NA
CASSVGEAFF
TGTGCCAGCAGTGTTGGTGAAGCTTTCTTT
>TRBJ2-5|TRBD2|TRBV4-2|NA
CASSHALAGGRGETQYF
TGTGCCAGCAGCCATGCACTAGCGGGGGGGCGAGGCGAGACCCAGTACTTC
>TRBJ1-1|NA|TRBV12-3/TRBV12-4|NA
CASSSPLNTEAFF
TGTGCCAGCAGTTCGCCACTGAACACTGAAGCTTTCTTT
>TRBJ2-1|NA|TRBV6-4|NA
CASSDSEQGPYNEQFF
TGTGCCAGCAGTGACTCAGAACAGGGACCTTACAATGAGCAGTTCTTC
>TRBJ2-7|NA|TRBV6-2/TRBV6-3|once
CASSYLGLLEQYF
TGTGCCAGCAGTTACTTAGGGCTCTTGGAACAGTACTTC
>TRBJ1-2|NA|TRBV27|NA
CASSLAVGVYGYTF
TGTGCCAGCAGTTTAGCTGTAGGCGTCTATGGCTACACCTTC
>TRBJ2-5|NA|TRBV6-6|NA
CASSYHGQYQETQYF
TGTGCCAGCAGTTACCACGGACAGTACCAAGAGACCCAGTACTTC
>TRBJ1-4|NA|TRBV6-4|NA
CASPNEKLFF
TGTGCCAGCCCGAATGAAAAACTGTTTTTT
>TRBJ2-5|TRBD1|TRBV27|NA
CASSLRTWTGGETQYF
TGTGCCAGCAGTTTACGGACCTGGACAGGGGGGGAGACCCAGTACTTC
>TRBJ1-2|TRBD1|TRBV19|few
CASSIFQGANYGYTF
TGTGCCAGTAGTATCTTCCAGGGGGCTAACTATGGCTACACCTTC
>TRBJ2-2|TRBD2|TRBV6-5|NA
CASSYGLGNTGELFF
TGTGCCAGCAGTTACGGACTAGGGAACACCGGGGAGCTGTTTTTT
>TRBJ2-3|NA|TRBV19|NA
CASSIEGRLKDTQYF
TGTGCCAGTAGTATAGAGGGGAGGCTAAAAGATACGCAGTATTTT
>TRBJ1-5|NA|TRBV4-1|NA
CASSQFTGGNQPQHF
TGCGCCAGCAGCCAATTTACGGGGGGCAATCAGCCCCAGCATTTT
>TRBJ1-5|NA|TRBV12-3/TRBV12-4|NA
CASSLVQNQPQHF
TGTGCCAGCAGTTTAGTCCAGAATCAGCCCCAGCATTTT
>TRBJ1-5|NA|TRBV6-6|NA
CASNPGGPNQPQHF
TGTGCCAGCAACCCGGGGGGGCCCAATCAGCCCCAGCATTTT
>TRBJ1-5|NA|TRBV10-3|NA
CAISEGGRHSNQPQHF
TGTGCCATCAGTGAGGGGGGACGGCATAGCAATCAGCCCCAGCATTTT
>TRBJ2-3|TRBD2|TRBV30|NA
CAWSARLAGATDTQYF
TGTGCCTGGAGTGCGCGACTAGCGGGGGCCACAGATACGCAGTATTTT
>TRBJ1-1|TRBD1|TRBV7-2|NA
CASSSRQGATEAFF
TGTGCCAGCAGCTCCCGACAGGGGGCCACTGAAGCTTTCTTT
>TRBJ2-7|TRBD1|TRBV7-9|NA
CASSLGDRVLPYEQYF
TGTGCCAGCAGCTTAGGGGACAGGGTACTTCCCTACGAGCAGTACTTC
>TRBJ2-1|NA|TRBV7-2|NA
CASSLPWGRNYNEQFF
TGTGCCAGCAGCTTACCGTGGGGGCGGAACTACAATGAGCAGTTCTTC
>TRBJ1-5|NA|TRBV13|NA
CASSLGRGSGQPQHF
TGTGCCAGCAGCTTAGGCCGAGGGTCGGGTCAGCCCCAGCATTTT
>TRBJ1-1|NA|TRBV6-2/TRBV6-3|few
CASSYSENTEAFF
TGTGCCAGCAGTTATTCCGAGAACACTGAAGCTTTCTTT
>TRBJ1-3|TRBD1|TRBV27|NA
CASSQGVFSGNTIYF
TGTGCCAGCAGCCAGGGGGTGTTCTCTGGAAACACCATATATTTT
>TRBJ2-2|TRBD1|TRBV2|NA
CASTPGVPTGESATGELFF
TGTGCCAGCACCCCCGGGGTCCCGACAGGGGAAAGCGCCACCGGGGAGCTGTTTTTT
>TRBJ1-5|NA|TRBV12-5|once
CASSPDGYHQPQHF
TGTGCTAGTTCCCCGGACGGTTATCATCAGCCCCAGCATTTT
>TRBJ1-3|NA|TRBV21-1|NA
CASSPWDRKNRGNTIYF
TGTGCCAGCAGCCCGTGGGACAGAAAAAACCGGGGAAACACCATATATTTT
>TRBJ2-2|NA|TRBV6-2/TRBV6-3|NA
CASSPPGANTGELFF
TGTGCCAGCAGTCCCCCCGGGGCGAACACCGGGGAGCTGTTTTTT
>TRBJ2-1|NA|TRBV7-6|NA
CASSPNRGARGEQFF
TGTGCCAGCAGCCCCAATAGGGGGGCTCGGGGTGAGCAGTTCTTC
>TRBJ2-7|NA|TRBV27|NA
CASTFSRGGSYEQYF
TGTGCCAGCACATTTTCCAGGGGGGGCTCCTACGAGCAGTACTTC
>TRBJ2-7|TRBD1|TRBV29-1|NA
CSVEDVLAGTGNHEQYF
TGCAGCGTTGAAGATGTCTTAGCCGGGACAGGGAACCACGAGCAGTACTTC
>TRBJ2-1|NA|TRBV6-2/TRBV6-3|NA
CASSYSRGTSTYNEQFF
TGTGCCAGCAGTTACTCGAGAGGGACTTCTACCTACAATGAGCAGTTCTTC
>TRBJ1-4|NA|TRBV7-6|NA
CASSPPGPENEKLFF
TGTGCCAGCAGCCCCCCGGGACCAGAAAATGAAAAACTGTTTTTT
>TRBJ2-3|NA|TRBV9|few
CASSVVGSFTDTQYF
TGTGCCAGCAGCGTAGTAGGGTCCTTCACAGATACGCAGTATTTT
>TRBJ2-3|TRBD1|TRBV12-3/TRBV12-4|NA
CASTLRQGDTQYF
TGTGCCAGCACCCTTAGACAGGGTGATACGCAGTATTTT
>TRBJ2-7|TRBD2|TRBV7-6|NA
CASSPPDPRDYTYEQYF
TGTGCCAGCAGCCCACCCGACCCCCGGGACTACACATACGAGCAGTACTTC
>TRBJ1-4|NA|TRBV4-3|few
CASSQDLGDGEKLFF
TGCGCCAGCAGCCAAGATTTGGGGGACGGTGAAAAACTGTTTTTT
>TRBJ1-2|NA|TRBV10-3|once
CAISESTYPRDGYTF
TGTGCCATCAGTGAGTCGACATACCCCCGGGATGGCTACACCTTC
>TRBJ2-7|NA|TRBV6-1|NA
CASSTSGSYEQYF
TGTGCCAGCAGTACGTCAGGCTCCTACGAGCAGTACTTC
>TRBJ2-1|TRBD2|TRBV15|NA
CATSRDRLAGGYNEQFF
TGTGCCACCAGCAGAGATAGGCTAGCGGGGGGATACAATGAGCAGTTCTTC
>TRBJ1-6|NA|TRBV6-5|NA
CASSYLLHASGSPLHF
TGTGCCAGCAGTTATCTCCTTCACGCATCGGGTTCACCCCTCCACTTT
>TRBJ2-7|TRBD1|TRBV13|NA
CASSSTGTGIYEQYF
TGTGCCAGCAGCTCTACCGGGACAGGGATCTACGAGCAGTACTTC
>TRBJ2-7|NA|TRBV15|few
CATSMGSGSYEQYF
TGTGCCACCAGCATGGGAAGCGGCAGTTACGAGCAGTACTTC
>TRBJ2-3|NA|TRBV5-1|NA
CASSWLGSDTQYF
TGCGCCAGCAGCTGGCTGGGATCGGATACGCAGTATTTT